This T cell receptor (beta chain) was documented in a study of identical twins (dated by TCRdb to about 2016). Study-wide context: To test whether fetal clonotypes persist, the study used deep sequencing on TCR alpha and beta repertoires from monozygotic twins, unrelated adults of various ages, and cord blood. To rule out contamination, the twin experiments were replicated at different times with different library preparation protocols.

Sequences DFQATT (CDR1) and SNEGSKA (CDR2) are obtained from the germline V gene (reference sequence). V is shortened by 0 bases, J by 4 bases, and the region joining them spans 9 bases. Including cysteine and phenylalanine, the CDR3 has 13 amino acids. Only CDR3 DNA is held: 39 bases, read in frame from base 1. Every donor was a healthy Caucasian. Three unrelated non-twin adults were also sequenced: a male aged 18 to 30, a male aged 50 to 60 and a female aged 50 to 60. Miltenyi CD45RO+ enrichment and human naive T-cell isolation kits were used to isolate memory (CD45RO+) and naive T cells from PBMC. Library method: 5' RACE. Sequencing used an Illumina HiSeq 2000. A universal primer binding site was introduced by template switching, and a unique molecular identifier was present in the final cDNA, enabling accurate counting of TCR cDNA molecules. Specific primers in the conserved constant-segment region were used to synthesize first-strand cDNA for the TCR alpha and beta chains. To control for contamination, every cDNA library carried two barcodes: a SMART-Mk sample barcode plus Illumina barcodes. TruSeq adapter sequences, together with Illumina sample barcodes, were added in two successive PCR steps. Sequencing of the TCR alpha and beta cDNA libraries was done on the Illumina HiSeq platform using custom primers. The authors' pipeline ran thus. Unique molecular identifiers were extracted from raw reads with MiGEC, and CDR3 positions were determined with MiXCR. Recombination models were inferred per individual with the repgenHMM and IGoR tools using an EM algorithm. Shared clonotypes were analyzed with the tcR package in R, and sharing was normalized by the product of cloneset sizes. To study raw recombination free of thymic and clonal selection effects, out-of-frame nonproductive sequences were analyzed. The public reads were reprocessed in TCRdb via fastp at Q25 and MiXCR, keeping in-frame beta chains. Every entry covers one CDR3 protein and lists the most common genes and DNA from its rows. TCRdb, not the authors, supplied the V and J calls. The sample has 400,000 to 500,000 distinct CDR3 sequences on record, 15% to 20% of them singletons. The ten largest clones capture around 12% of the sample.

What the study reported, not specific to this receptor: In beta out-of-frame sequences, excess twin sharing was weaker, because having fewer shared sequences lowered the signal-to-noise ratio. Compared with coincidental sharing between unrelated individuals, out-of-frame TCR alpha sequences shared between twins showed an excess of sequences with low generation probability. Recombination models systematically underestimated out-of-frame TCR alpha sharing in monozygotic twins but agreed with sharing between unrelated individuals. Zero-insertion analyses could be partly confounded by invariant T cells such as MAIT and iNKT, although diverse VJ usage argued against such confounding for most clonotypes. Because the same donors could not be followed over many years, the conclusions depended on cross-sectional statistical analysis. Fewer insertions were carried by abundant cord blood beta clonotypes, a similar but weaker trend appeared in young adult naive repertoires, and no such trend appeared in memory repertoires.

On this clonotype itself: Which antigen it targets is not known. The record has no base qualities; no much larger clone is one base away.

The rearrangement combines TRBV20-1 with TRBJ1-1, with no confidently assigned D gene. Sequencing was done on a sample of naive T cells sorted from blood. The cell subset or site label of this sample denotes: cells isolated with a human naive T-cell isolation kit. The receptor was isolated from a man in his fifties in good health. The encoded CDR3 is CSARDPLATEAFF. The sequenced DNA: TGCAGTGCTAGAGATCCTCTGGCCACTGAAGCTTTCTTT.